This T cell receptor (beta chain) is drawn from a study of cytomegalovirus exposure and HLA in healthy donors. Study-wide background: The 100 to 150 validation repertoires and the 650 to 850 first-cohort repertoires shared a platform, a later analysis reported.

Only in-frame clones appear in the TCRdb table, and some are missing; sequencing was by immunoSEQ multiplex PCR. In the table there are roughly 75,000 clones, approximately 86% of which are singletons. V was cut by 1 base and J by 2 bases, with 19 bases left in between. This CDR3 has 18 amino acids. CDR1 is MGHRA, CDR2 YSYEKL, per germline. The TCR originated in a man aged 30-40 years in good health and CMV-seronegative. The V gene is TRBV4-1, the J gene TRBJ2-3; D unresolved. The sequencing sample was made of PBMCs. CDR3 in DNA: TGCGCCAGCAGCCAAGTCCCGCCGGGTAGGATTGTCACAGATACGCAGTATTTT. It specifies CASSQVPPGRIVTDTQYF.